A selection of T cell receptor beta chains follows, all from one sample in a study of cytomegalovirus exposure and HLA in healthy donors. The repertoire was sequenced with immunoSEQ multiplex PCR; TCRdb's copy has only in-frame clones and lacks some. This table holds 200,000 to 250,000 clones, over 80% found once. The sequenced material came from PBMCs. Receptors originate from a boy under 10 years old in good health and CMV-seronegative. The CDR3 runs from the conserved cysteine through the conserved F or W. Each record gives: D gene, J gene, V gene, clone size, CDR3 DNA, CDR3 protein. A D gene is named only where the DNA matches it firmly. Size is stated for part of the rows, as once, few or many counts, or as a class when the clone is expanded.

d_call: TRBD2
j_call: TRBJ2-1
v_call: TRBV5-4
clone_size: .
cdr3_nt: TGTGCCAGCAGCCCCACTAGCGGGAGAACGAGTTGGAATGAGCAGTTCTTC
cdr3_aa: CASSPTSGRTSWNEQFF

d_call: TRBD1
j_call: TRBJ1-2
v_call: TRBV27
clone_size: .
cdr3_nt: TGTGCCAGCAGTACCGGGACAGGGGGGGGCTATGGCTACACCTTC
cdr3_aa: CASSTGTGGGYGYTF

d_call: .
j_call: TRBJ2-1
v_call: TRBV6-5
clone_size: .
cdr3_nt: TGTGCCAGCAGACGGAGCAATGAGCAGTTCTTC
cdr3_aa: CASRRSNEQFF

d_call: .
j_call: TRBJ1-4
v_call: TRBV4-1
clone_size: .
cdr3_nt: TGCGCCAGCAGCCAAGGGCCTCGGGGGGCGGGTGAAAAACTGTTTTTT
cdr3_aa: CASSQGPRGAGEKLFF

d_call: TRBD2
j_call: TRBJ2-7
v_call: TRBV7-2
clone_size: .
cdr3_nt: TGTGCCAGCAGCTTAACTAGCGGGGGGATTTACGAGCAGTACTTC
cdr3_aa: CASSLTSGGIYEQYF

d_call: TRBD1
j_call: TRBJ1-2
v_call: TRBV7-2
clone_size: .
cdr3_nt: TGTGCCAGCAGCTTAGAGGGCGCGGGACAGGGCTATGGCTACACCTTC
cdr3_aa: CASSLEGAGQGYGYTF

d_call: .
j_call: TRBJ2-7
v_call: TRBV5-6
clone_size: .
cdr3_nt: TGTGCCAGCGCTGGGGGGGGCAGCACCTACGAGCAGTACTTC
cdr3_aa: CASAGGGSTYEQYF

d_call: TRBD1
j_call: TRBJ2-3
v_call: TRBV5-4
clone_size: .
cdr3_nt: TGTGCCAGCAGCCAGGGGACAGGGCGCACAGATACGCAGTATTTT
cdr3_aa: CASSQGTGRTDTQYF

d_call: TRBD1
j_call: TRBJ1-2
v_call: TRBV13
clone_size: .
cdr3_nt: TGTGCCAGCAGCGTGGGACAGGGGTGCACCTTC
cdr3_aa: CASSVGQGCTF

d_call: TRBD2
j_call: TRBJ2-7
v_call: TRBV27
clone_size: .
cdr3_nt: TGTGCCAGCAGTTCACCTAGCGGGGGGAGCTACGAGCAGTACTTC
cdr3_aa: CASSSPSGGSYEQYF

d_call: TRBD2
j_call: TRBJ2-1
v_call: TRBV6-1
clone_size: few
cdr3_nt: TGTGCCAGCAGTACTAGCGGGGTCTACAATGAGCAGTTCTTC
cdr3_aa: CASSTSGVYNEQFF

d_call: TRBD1
j_call: TRBJ2-1
v_call: TRBV4-1
clone_size: .
cdr3_nt: TGCGCCAGCAGCCAGGCTACAGGGGCCCGCTCCTACAATGAGCAGTTCTTC
cdr3_aa: CASSQATGARSYNEQFF

d_call: .
j_call: TRBJ2-2
v_call: TRBV5-1
clone_size: .
cdr3_nt: TGCGCCAGCAGCTTGGGTGGGCGAGCGAACACCGGGGAGCTGTTTTTT
cdr3_aa: CASSLGGRANTGELFF

d_call: TRBD2
j_call: TRBJ2-3
v_call: TRBV5-1
clone_size: .
cdr3_nt: TGCGCCAGCAGCTTACGACTAGCGGGAGGAGATACGCAGTATTTT
cdr3_aa: CASSLRLAGGDTQYF

d_call: .
j_call: TRBJ1-4
v_call: TRBV19
clone_size: .
cdr3_nt: TGTGCCAGTAGTATTAGGCAGGGATCAAGTGAAAAACTGTTTTTT
cdr3_aa: CASSIRQGSSEKLFF

d_call: .
j_call: TRBJ1-4
v_call: TRBV7-9
clone_size: .
cdr3_nt: TGTGCCAGCAGCTTTCAGAGGGAAAAACTGTTTTTT
cdr3_aa: CASSFQREKLFF

d_call: TRBD1
j_call: TRBJ1-1
v_call: TRBV29-1
clone_size: .
cdr3_nt: TGCAGCGTTGTTAGTCTGGCAGGGGGCACTGAAGCTTTCTTT
cdr3_aa: CSVVSLAGGTEAFF